This is a list of T cell receptor beta chains from one sample in a study of tumor and adjacent non-tumor tissue in lung cancer. One entry per CDR3 protein results from TCRdb running MiXCR on the multiplex PCR reads. The table includes roughly 67,000 distinct CDR3 sequences, 60% detected once. What was sequenced was lung tumor tissue. These TCRs come from a man in his forties or fifties with non-small cell lung cancer. CDR3s include the opening cysteine and the closing phenylalanine or tryptophan. Each record gives: CDR3 DNA, CDR3 protein, J gene, D gene, V gene, clone size. D genes are given only for firm matches. Not all rows give a size; the values are once, few, many and, for expanded clones, a class.

CDR3 DNA: TGTGCCAGCAGTTACTCCCTAGGATCTGGGGCCAACGTCCTGACTTTC; CDR3 protein: CASSYSLGSGANVLTF; J gene: TRBJ2-6; D gene: NA; V gene: TRBV6-2/TRBV6-3; clone size: many
CDR3 DNA: TGTGCCAGCAGGGGGGTTCAACGGCGATACAATGAGCAGTTCTTC; CDR3 protein: CASRGVQRRYNEQFF; J gene: TRBJ2-1; D gene: NA; V gene: TRBV6-2/TRBV6-3; clone size: many
CDR3 DNA: TGTGCCAGCAGCTTCACCCCCGGCGAGCAGTACTTC; CDR3 protein: CASSFTPGEQYF; J gene: TRBJ2-7; D gene: NA; V gene: TRBV11-2; clone size: NA
CDR3 DNA: TGTGCCAACACGGCCAGCCTAATCTCCTACGAGCAGTACTTC; CDR3 protein: CANTASLISYEQYF; J gene: TRBJ2-7; D gene: NA; V gene: TRBV6-5; clone size: NA
CDR3 DNA: TGTCCCAGCAGCTTGGAGTGGCAATCCTACGAGCAGTACTTC; CDR3 protein: CPSSLEWQSYEQYF; J gene: TRBJ2-7; D gene: NA; V gene: TRBV11-1; clone size: NA
CDR3 DNA: TGTGCCAGCAGCCAAGATGTGGCAGACGGGGTTCGCTCCTACGAGCAGTACTTC; CDR3 protein: CASSQDVADGVRSYEQYF; J gene: TRBJ2-7; D gene: NA; V gene: TRBV4-2; clone size: many
CDR3 DNA: TGTGCCAGCATCCTTGGGGCAGGCTCCTACAGTGAGCAGTTCTTC; CDR3 protein: CASILGAGSYSEQFF; J gene: TRBJ2-1; D gene: NA; V gene: TRBV6-1; clone size: once
CDR3 DNA: TGTGCCCAGCCAGGCCAGGGGGTGGGTGGCTACACCTTC; CDR3 protein: CAQPGQGVGGYTF; J gene: TRBJ1-2; D gene: TRBD1; V gene: TRBV4-2; clone size: NA
CDR3 DNA: TGTGCCAGTCTATTACCAACCGTTCCGAGTGTCCTTTTCAATCAGCCCCAGCATTTT; CDR3 protein: CASLLPTVPSVLFNQPQHF; J gene: TRBJ1-5; D gene: NA; V gene: TRBV19; clone size: few
CDR3 DNA: TGCGCCAGCAGCCAAGAGGGTTGGGGGAACACTGAAGTTTTCTTT; CDR3 protein: CASSQEGWGNTEVFF; J gene: TRBJ1-1; D gene: NA; V gene: TRBV4-1; clone size: few
CDR3 DNA: TGCAGTGCCAAGACTAGCAGGGGGAAAGAAGAGACCCAGTACTTC; CDR3 protein: CSAKTSRGKEETQYF; J gene: TRBJ2-5; D gene: NA; V gene: TRBV20-1; clone size: NA
CDR3 DNA: TGCGCCAGCAGCCAAGATAGGCCAATTGTAGGGGAACTGGTTTTT; CDR3 protein: CASSQDRPIVGELVF; J gene: TRBJ2-2; D gene: NA; V gene: TRBV4-1; clone size: NA
CDR3 DNA: TGTGCCAGCTCACCACCCATCCCGGGGTCGGCCTACGAGCAGTACTTC; CDR3 protein: CASSPPIPGSAYEQYF; J gene: TRBJ2-7; D gene: NA; V gene: TRBV18; clone size: NA
CDR3 DNA: TGCGCCAGCAGTCAAGATCAGGTCGCTTATAATTCACCCCTCCACTTT; CDR3 protein: CASSQDQVAYNSPLHF; J gene: TRBJ1-6; D gene: NA; V gene: TRBV4-1; clone size: NA
CDR3 DNA: TGCGCCAGCAGCTCACTGGGACTAGCGGGAGTAGCGTCCGACGATCAGTACTTC; CDR3 protein: CASSSLGLAGVASDDQYF; J gene: TRBJ2-7; D gene: TRBD2; V gene: TRBV5-1; clone size: NA
CDR3 DNA: TGTGCCAGCAGCTTGTTTGGCGGGATGACTAGCACAGATACGCAGTATTTT; CDR3 protein: CASSLFGGMTSTDTQYF; J gene: TRBJ2-3; D gene: NA; V gene: TRBV5-6; clone size: NA
CDR3 DNA: TGCAGTGCCCTACTAGCGGGCCACAATGAGCAGTTCTTC; CDR3 protein: CSALLAGHNEQFF; J gene: TRBJ2-1; D gene: TRBD2; V gene: TRBV20-1; clone size: many
CDR3 DNA: TGTGCCATCAGCCAAGATTTGACTAGCGGGGGGGCTCTGGATACGCAGTATTTT; CDR3 protein: CAISQDLTSGGALDTQYF; J gene: TRBJ2-3; D gene: TRBD2; V gene: TRBV4-2; clone size: once
CDR3 DNA: TGTGTCAGCAGTCGCGTGGGACAAGGGAGTCAGCCCCAGCATTTT; CDR3 protein: CVSSRVGQGSQPQHF; J gene: TRBJ1-5; D gene: NA; V gene: TRBV28; clone size: NA
CDR3 DNA: TGTGGCAGCAGACGACGGGGAATCAACACCGGGGAGCTGTTTTTT; CDR3 protein: CGSRRRGINTGELFF; J gene: TRBJ2-2; D gene: NA; V gene: TRBV6-1; clone size: NA
CDR3 DNA: TGTGCCAGTAGCTCAAGACTGAACACTGAAGCTTTCTTT; CDR3 protein: CASSSRLNTEAFF; J gene: TRBJ1-1; D gene: NA; V gene: TRBV11-3; clone size: NA
CDR3 DNA: TGTGCCAGCAGCTCCGGACGGGACTCCTACGAGCAGTACTTC; CDR3 protein: CASSSGRDSYEQYF; J gene: TRBJ2-7; D gene: NA; V gene: TRBV5-4; clone size: many
CDR3 DNA: TGTGCCACCAGTGACCCTGACAGGGGCGAAGCTTTCTTT; CDR3 protein: CATSDPDRGEAFF; J gene: TRBJ1-1; D gene: TRBD1; V gene: TRBV24-1; clone size: NA
CDR3 DNA: TGTGCCAGCAGGCCGGGGAGGGGAGCGAACACCGAAGCTTTCTTT; CDR3 protein: CASRPGRGANTEAFF; J gene: TRBJ1-1; D gene: NA; V gene: TRBV6-2/TRBV6-3; clone size: once
CDR3 DNA: TGTGCCAGCAGTTACTCTTCTGCAGCGAACACCGGGGAGCTGTTTTTT; CDR3 protein: CASSYSSAANTGELFF; J gene: TRBJ2-2; D gene: NA; V gene: TRBV6-6; clone size: many
CDR3 DNA: TGTGCCAGCAGTTTAAGACTAGCGGGGAGCACAGATACGCAGTATTTT; CDR3 protein: CASSLRLAGSTDTQYF; J gene: TRBJ2-3; D gene: TRBD2; V gene: TRBV11-3; clone size: NA
CDR3 DNA: TGTGCCAGCAGTCTGTGGTTGGTAGCGGGACTCAATGAGCAGTTCTTC; CDR3 protein: CASSLWLVAGLNEQFF; J gene: TRBJ2-1; D gene: TRBD2; V gene: TRBV12-3/TRBV12-4; clone size: many
CDR3 DNA: TGTGCCAGCAGCTTAGAGGTCTTCACCTACGAGCAGTACTTC; CDR3 protein: CASSLEVFTYEQYF; J gene: TRBJ2-7; D gene: NA; V gene: TRBV11-2; clone size: medium-sized
CDR3 DNA: TGTGCCAGCAGTCGGGACAGGGAGGACGAGCAGTATTTC; CDR3 protein: CASSRDREDEQYF; J gene: TRBJ2-7; D gene: TRBD1; V gene: TRBV6-6; clone size: NA
CDR3 DNA: TGTGCCAGCAGTTTTGGAGACACCTCCTACGAGCAGTACTTC; CDR3 protein: CASSFGDTSYEQYF; J gene: TRBJ2-7; D gene: NA; V gene: TRBV28; clone size: many
CDR3 DNA: TGCAGTGCGAGTATAGGAGGGTGGGCCAACGTCCTGACTTTC; CDR3 protein: CSASIGGWANVLTF; J gene: TRBJ2-6; D gene: NA; V gene: TRBV20-1; clone size: NA
CDR3 DNA: TGTGCCAGCAGCTCTAGCCACAGGGGCAGTAATAAGCCCCAGCATTTT; CDR3 protein: CASSSSHRGSNKPQHF; J gene: TRBJ1-5; D gene: TRBD1; V gene: TRBV7-8; clone size: NA
CDR3 DNA: TGTGTCATCCGTGAAGGGGCAGGAGGCCCACCCCTCCACTTT; CDR3 protein: CVIREGAGGPPLHF; J gene: TRBJ1-6; D gene: NA; V gene: TRBV10-3; clone size: NA
CDR3 DNA: TGTGCCAGCAGCTTTGCCCAGGGGGTTGAGTACGAGCAGTACTTC; CDR3 protein: CASSFAQGVEYEQYF; J gene: TRBJ2-7; D gene: TRBD1; V gene: TRBV5-5; clone size: many
CDR3 DNA: TGTGCCAGCGGCTTAGATTGGGACTACTCCTACGAGCAGTACTTC; CDR3 protein: CASGLDWDYSYEQYF; J gene: TRBJ2-7; D gene: TRBD2; V gene: TRBV11-2; clone size: NA
CDR3 DNA: TGTGCCAACAGCCAAGCACAGATGAATGCGCAGTTGTTC; CDR3 protein: CANSQAQMNAQLF; J gene: TRBJ2-1; D gene: NA; V gene: TRBV4-2; clone size: NA
CDR3 DNA: TGTGCCAGCGGCTCTGGGAACAGCCATGAACAGTTCTTC; CDR3 protein: CASGSGNSHEQFF; J gene: TRBJ2-1; D gene: NA; V gene: TRBV11-2; clone size: NA
CDR3 DNA: TGTGCCAGCAGTGAAGACGGTCTGTGGAAGGCCCAGCATTTT; CDR3 protein: CASSEDGLWKAQHF; J gene: TRBJ1-5; D gene: NA; V gene: TRBV6-1; clone size: NA
CDR3 DNA: TGTGCCAGCAGCTTGACACTCATTGAGAATGGCTGCACCTTC; CDR3 protein: CASSLTLIENGCTF; J gene: TRBJ1-2; D gene: NA; V gene: TRBV5-6; clone size: few
CDR3 DNA: TGTGCCAGCAGTTTGGGACAGGGGATGGGTACGCAGTATTTT; CDR3 protein: CASSLGQGMGTQYF; J gene: TRBJ2-3; D gene: TRBD1; V gene: TRBV28; clone size: NA